Below are 18 T cell receptor beta chains sequenced from a single sample in a study of T cell clusters in autoimmune cytopenias (dated by TCRdb to 2018 to 2020). Each sample's TRB amplification started from about 250 ng of peripheral blood genomic DNA, which corresponds to 35,000 to 40,000 genome equivalents. Instrument on record: Illumina MiSeq. To amplify TRB rearrangements, a touch-down multiplex PCR protocol was run with the TRB-A and TRB-B primer pools combined in a single tube. Reprocessed by TCRdb, the reads give a single entry per CDR3 protein sequence, without DNA. The sample table gives around 11,000 distinct CDR3 sequences. More than 20% of the sample is taken by the ten largest. These data are also associated with another study on T cell repertoires in aging, cancer and after chemotherapy.

The sample comprised peripheral blood. These TCRs come from a human donor in good health.

The chain uses TRBV27 and TRBJ1-1; TCRdb picks TRBD1, but there is no DNA to check that call. CDR1 and CDR2 from the germline V gene are MNHEY and SMNVEV (reference sequence). The CDR3 has 13 amino acids. The CDR3 is CASSLYRDTEAFF.

The chain carries TRBV6-4 and TRBJ1-5. From germline, CDR1 is MRHNA and CDR2 SNTAGT. The CDR3 is 13 residues long. This CDR3 is CASSGDSNQPQHF.

The rearrangement uses TRBV20-1 and TRBJ1-2. Germline CDR1 and CDR2: DFQATT and SNEGSKA (reference sequence). The CDR3 has 14 residues. CDR3 residues: CSASGGGANYGYTF.

The chain carries TRBV6-6 and TRBJ1-2; there is no DNA to check the TCRdb D call of TRBD1. CDR1 and CDR2 (germline): MNHNY, SVGAGI (reference sequence). CDR3 length: 14 amino acids. The CDR3 region is CASSNQGQGYGYTF.

The chain employs TRBV4-2 and TRBJ2-2; the D call from TCRdb, TRBD2, cannot be confirmed without DNA. The CDR3 is 14 residues long. CDR1 is LGHNA and CDR2 is YNFKEQ in the germline V gene. The CDR3 sequence is CASSHGTYTGELFF.

The V gene is TRBV6-2 or TRBV6-3, the J gene TRBJ2-7; TCRdb picks TRBD1, but there is no DNA to check that call. The CDR3 sequence is 15 residues long. Germline CDR1 MNHEY, CDR2 SVGEGT. CDR3 sequence: CASSWGSGQAYEQYF.

The V gene is TRBV28, the J gene TRBJ1-1; the TCRdb D gene call, TRBD1, has no DNA to confirm it. This CDR3 contains 14 residues. Germline CDR1 is MDHEN and CDR2 is SYDVKM. This chain's CDR3 is CASPPRGINTEAFF.

V usage is TRBV6-2 or TRBV6-3 and J usage is TRBJ2-7; no DNA is available, so the TRBD1 call from TCRdb remains unchecked. Germline-derived CDR1 and CDR2 are MNHEY and SVGEGT. The CDR3 covers 15 residues. This CDR3 is CASSRGQGARYEQYF.

This chain uses TRBV19 with TRBJ2-3; the D call from TCRdb, TRBD2, cannot be confirmed without DNA. Germline V lookup: CDR1 LNHDA, CDR2 SQIVND (reference sequence). The CDR3 runs 14 residues. The CDR3 loop is CASSTPGTSVTQYF.

The chain combines TRBV5-8 with TRBJ2-7; the D call of TRBD1 rests on TCRdb alone, since no DNA is present to check it. CDR1 is SGHTS, CDR2 YDEGEE, per germline. The length of the CDR3 is 15 residues. The CDR3 here is CASSLGFAGESEQYF.

The rearrangement links TRBV6-7 to TRBJ2-2; the TCRdb call, TRBD1, lacks DNA for checking. TRBV6-7 is known as an ORF, though its function is uncertain. This CDR3 spans 19 amino acids. The chain's CDR3 is CASSPKTPTGGNYTGELFF.

The chain recombines TRBV6-6 with TRBJ1-6. The V gene's germline CDR1 is MNHNY and CDR2 SVGAGI (reference sequence). This CDR3 has 14 residues. This CDR3 is CATSDSSYNSPLHF.

This chain connects TRBV6-2 or TRBV6-3 to TRBJ2-6; TCRdb calls TRBD1, which cannot be checked without DNA. This CDR3 region has 19 residues. Germline CDR1 reads MNHEY; CDR2 reads SVGEGT. CDR3: CASSYNRDRISSGANVLTF.

This CDR3 reads CASSLQGAAVRYGYTF. The chain uses TRBV6-2 or TRBV6-3 and TRBJ1-2; TCRdb lists TRBD1, though no DNA is available to test this call. The CDR3 loop spans 16 amino acids. Germline-derived CDR1 and CDR2 are MNHEY and SVGEGT.

The rearrangement links TRBV7-2 to TRBJ2-5; TCRdb selects TRBD1, and the lack of DNA leaves this call unchecked. The CDR3 sequence is 14 residues long. Germline lookup yields CDR1 SGHTA and CDR2 FQGNSA. The CDR3: CASRPDRVRETQYF.

The rearrangement links TRBV6-1 to TRBJ1-1; TCRdb lists TRBD1, though no DNA is available to test this call. This CDR3 spans 16 amino acids. Per germline, CDR1 MNHNS and CDR2 SASEGT. This chain's CDR3 is CASSEPIDGGNTEAFF.

Measured by frequency, this clonotype is medium-sized (0.01 to 0.1%). V gene TRBV11-1 combines with J gene TRBJ2-7; TCRdb designates TRBD2, a call that cannot be tested without DNA. CDR1 SGHAT and CDR2 FQDESV come from the germline V gene (reference sequence). The CDR3 runs 14 residues. The CDR3: CASSPDFFSYEQYF.

The chain is built from TRBV6-5 and TRBJ2-7. The V gene's germline CDR1 is MNHEY and CDR2 SVGAGI. The CDR3 spans 14 residues. The CDR3 is CAISESYSSYEQYF.